Below, 15 T cell receptor beta chains from the same sample are listed, as sequenced in a study of cytomegalovirus exposure and HLA in healthy donors (dated by TCRdb to 2015 to 2018). To prepare the library, the immunoSEQ multiplex PCR assay was applied. For the multiplex PCR, a mixture combining 60 forward primers for TCR Vbeta segments and 13 reverse primers for TCR Jbeta segments was used. TCRdb carries this immuneACCESS record with in-frame sequences only. Its versions omit some clonotypes, under half of them owing to an unresolved V gene in the studies checked, with the rest unexplained. The table for this sample lists around 150,000 clones; roughly 85% of them were counted only once. Jointly, the top ten make up 2% to 2.5% of the sample. Sequenced input: PBMCs. The receptor source for this set is a man younger than 35 in good health and CMV-seropositive.

The V call is TRBV5-1, the J call TRBJ2-3; D possibly corresponds to TRBD2 (6 bases). The CDR3 is 14 residues long. V shed 6 bases and J shed 0 bases, with 11 bases lying between them. Per germline, CDR1 SGHRS and CDR2 YFSETQ. CDR3 sequence: CASKPRESTDTQYF. The DNA of the CDR3 is TGCGCCAGCAAGCCCCGGGAGAGCACAGATACGCAGTATTTT.

This clone was seen once. The chain has TRBV14 and TRBJ2-2; weak D call: TRBD1 (6 bases). Germline loops: CDR1 SGHDN, CDR2 FVKESK. The CDR3 sequence is 15 residues long. The ends were cut back, 4 bases at V and 6 bases at J, with 15 bases in the middle. The CDR3 loop is CASSPPSGVAGELFF. The CDR3 DNA reads TGTGCCAGCAGCCCCCCCTCAGGGGTGGCCGGGGAGCTGTTTTTT.

This clone has just a few counts. This chain uses TRBV2 with TRBJ1-6, with a weak D call TRBD1 (6 bases). The CDR3 runs 16 residues. V lost 4 bases, J lost 7 bases, and 17 bases lay in between. Germline CDR1 is SNHLY and CDR2 is FYNNEI. DNA for the CDR3: TGTGCCAGCAGTGGGCGTCCTACAGGGCTGAATTCACCCCTCCACTTT. Translation: CASSGRPTGLNSPLHF. The full variable domain, with the rest looked up from reference TRBV2 and TRBJ1-6, is EPEVTQTPSHQVTQMGQEVILRCVPISNHLYFYWYRQILGQKVEFLVSFYNNEISEKSEIFDDQFSVERPDGSNFTLKIRSTKLEDSAMYFCASSGRPTGLNSPLHFGNGTRLTVT.

The chain uses TRBV5-4 and TRBJ2-1, with 8 nucleotides matching TRBD2. From germline, CDR1 is SGHNT and CDR2 YYREEE (reference sequence). The CDR3 extends over 16 amino acids. The V segment lost 4 bases and the J segment 5 bases; nucleotides outside the gene matches: 11. The CDR3 DNA follows: TGTGCCAGCAGCCCCCCCGGGGGGGTGGGTAACAATGAGCAGTTCTTC. Its translation: CASSPPGGVGNNEQFF.

On this clone: Germline is not matched at one junction end, which may reflect a read error. Different DNA sequences within this sample yield the same CDR3. The J gene is TRBJ1-1, the V gene TRBV6-1; D is unresolved. The CDR3 spans 16 residues. Germline V gives CDR1 MNHNS, CDR2 SASEGT. CDR3 nucleotides: TGTGCCAGCAGTGGACCGGGTCACCAGCGCGGCACTGAGGCTTTCTTT. Encoded protein: CASSGPGHQRGTEAFF.

The rearrangement links TRBV9 to TRBJ2-1; the match to TRBD2 covers 10 bases. V lost 3 bases, J lost 7 bases, and 4 bases stayed unmatched. This CDR3 region has 14 residues. From germline, CDR1 is SGDLS and CDR2 YYNGEE. Here the CDR3 reads CASSGTSGVNEQFF. Written as DNA, the CDR3 is TGTGCCAGCAGCGGTACTAGCGGGGTAAATGAGCAGTTCTTC. The complete variable domain, with remaining parts taken from reference TRBV9 and TRBJ2-1, reads DSGVTQTPKHLITATGQRVTLRCSPRSGDLSVYWYQQSLDQGLQFLIQYYNGEERAKGNILERFSAQQFPDLHSELNLSSLELGDSALYFCASSGTSGVNEQFFGPGTRLTVL.

The rearrangement links TRBV19 to TRBJ1-1, with 7 bases lining up with TRBD1. The germline gives CDR1 LNHDA, CDR2 SQIVND (reference sequence). V was clipped by 6 bases and J by 7 bases; unmatched bases: 11. The CDR3 has 14 residues. The CDR3 loop is CASRSTGTLLEAFF. CDR3 DNA sequence: TGTGCCAGTAGATCGACAGGGACTCTCCTTGAAGCTTTCTTT.

The rearrangement links TRBV6-4 to TRBJ1-3, with 9 bases aligning to TRBD1. Trimming cost V 6 bases and J 4 bases; bases outside gene matches: 10. The germline V gene has CDR1 MRHNA and CDR2 SNTAGT. The CDR3 has 16 amino acids. CDR3: CASREYRGPSGNTIYF. CDR3 nucleotide sequence: TGTGCCAGCAGGGAGTACAGGGGGCCTTCAGGAAACACCATATATTTT.

This clone was observed a few times. This CDR3 is CASSPGAGGPGGELFF. The CDR3 DNA follows: TGTGCCAGCAGCCCCGGGGCGGGGGGGCCGGGCGGGGAGCTGTTTTTT. J is TRBJ2-2 and V is TRBV7-3; 9 nucleotides line up with TRBD2. This CDR3 region has 16 residues. Germline CDR1 reads SGHTA; CDR2 reads FQGTGA. With 5 bases clipped from V and 7 bases from J, the junction kept 11 bases outside the gene matches.

This clone was seen more than once but under ten times. J is TRBJ1-1 and V is TRBV5-4; maybe TRBD1 (5 bases). The CDR3 covers 16 residues. Germline loops: CDR1 SGHNT, CDR2 YYREEE (reference sequence). The V end lost 5 bases, the J end lost 3 bases, and 20 bases lay between the germline ends. Here the CDR3 reads CASSSYLPGRHTEAFF. In nucleotides, the CDR3 is TGTGCCAGCAGTTCCTATCTGCCAGGGAGGCACACTGAAGCTTTCTTT.

The chain combines TRBV15 with TRBJ1-6, with D hard to call. Germline V gene sequence: CDR1 LNHNV, CDR2 YYDKDF (reference sequence). V was clipped by 0 bases and J by 9 bases, with 12 bases between them. The CDR3 is made up of 15 amino acids. CDR3 sequence reads: CATSRDREGGSPLHF. For the CDR3, the DNA is TGTGCCACCAGCAGAGATAGAGAGGGAGGTTCACCCCTCCACTTT.

The chain combines TRBV7-9 with TRBJ2-5; 7 bases map to TRBD2. Per the germline V gene, CDR1 is SEHNR and CDR2 is FQNEAQ (reference sequence). This CDR3 comprises 14 residues. Unmatched junction bases numbered 3, after V lost 1 base and J lost 4 bases. The CDR3 region has the DNA TGTGCCAGCAGCTTAGGACTAGCTGGAGAGACCCAGTACTTC. This codes for CASSLGLAGETQYF.

The chain is built from TRBV7-3 and TRBJ2-2; no clear D. Deletions cut 5 bases from V and 2 bases from J, with 3 bases between. Germline CDR1 and CDR2: SGHTA and FQGTGA. The CDR3 is 12 residues long. CDR3 in amino acids: CASSPNTGELFF. CDR3 sequence (DNA): TGTGCCAGCAGCCCTAACACCGGGGAGCTGTTTTTT.

This clone has only a few counts. The CDR3, as DNA: TGTGCCAGCAGTGACACAGATCTGGGCACTGAAGCTTTCTTT. It yields the protein CASSDTDLGTEAFF. The gene calls are TRBV6-4 and TRBJ1-1, with unresolved D. The CDR3 spans 14 residues. CDR1 is MRHNA, CDR2 SNTAGT, per germline. Trimming took off 2 bases at V and 4 bases at J, with 11 bases between the two ends.

The chain recombines TRBV6-5 with TRBJ2-1; TRBD2 might be the D (5 bases). Deletions cut 7 bases from V and 3 bases from J, with 16 bases between. CDR3 length: 15 residues. Germline CDR1 and CDR2: MNHEY and SVGAGI. Here the CDR3 DNA reads TGTGCCAGCAAGGTTAATCGGGATTACTACAATGAGCAGTTCTTC. Translated: CASKVNRDYYNEQFF.